This TCR beta chain appears in the sequencing data of a study of control samples from healthy donors and cancer patients. In its sample, this clone was seen once. Assay: immunoSEQ multiplex PCR; the TCRdb copy retains only in-frame clones and omits some. This table has tens of thousands of clones, approximately 84% appearing once. The CDR3 contains 17 residues. Germline V lookup: CDR1 SGHTA, CDR2 FQGNSA. V lost 1 base, J lost 4 bases, and 19 bases lay in between. Material: blood. The rearrangement uses TRBV7-2 and TRBJ1-2, with a possible D match to TRBD1 (5 bases). The receptor was isolated from a man aged 45-60 years in good health. CDR3 in amino acids: CASSLVVQAFSPYGYTF. In DNA, the CDR3 is TGTGCCAGCAGCTTAGTTGTACAGGCATTCTCCCCCTATGGCTACACCTTC. Combining the CDR3 with reference TRBV7-2 and TRBJ1-2 gives the whole variable domain GAGVSQSPSNKVTEKGKDVELRCDPISGHTALYWYRQSLGQGLEFLIYFQGNSAPDKSGLPSDRFSAERTGGSVSTLTIQRTQQEDSAVYLCASSLVVQAFSPYGYTFGSGTRLTVV.